This TCR beta chain derives from a study of PD-L1 blockade in urothelial cancer. This CDR3 has 16 residues. Per germline, CDR1 KGHSH and CDR2 LQKENI. The germline V and J ends were trimmed by 3 bases and 2 bases, with 15 bases remaining between them. TCRdb's table, derived via immunoSEQ multiplex PCR, lists solely in-frame clones and lacks some. The sample shows about 87,000 clones, roughly nine tenths of them seen only once. Time point indicated: pretreatment peripheral blood. Enrolled patients showed locally advanced or metastatic urothelial carcinoma. The source was PBMCs, collected around atezolizumab (anti-PD-L1) treatment. This receptor was identified in a woman at least 80 years old with urothelial cancer. The chain recombines TRBV18 with TRBJ2-3; possible D gene TRBD1, 5 bases. CDR3 protein: CASSPRQTASTDTQYF. DNA for the CDR3: TGTGCCAGCTCACCGCGACAGACAGCTTCCACAGATACGCAGTATTTT.